Below are 9 T cell receptor beta chains sequenced from a single sample in a study of blood T cell repertoires in COVID-19 (dated by TCRdb to about 2020). The protocol used for the library was the immunoSEQ multiplex PCR assay. TCRdb stores this immuneACCESS table with in-frame sequences only. Part of the clones is absent; in the studies checked, under half of the shortfall reflects unresolved V genes, and no reason is known for the rest. The sample yields about 260,000 clones; around 80% were counted once. The top ten clones comprise 4.2% of the sample. Input material: peripheral blood. Receptor source: a man in his sixties with acute or convalescent COVID-19.

The chain has TRBV9 and TRBJ2-3, with TRBD1 matching over 9 bases. Germline loops: CDR1 SGDLS, CDR2 YYNGEE. Germline trimming cut 4 bases from V and 0 bases from J; bases unmatched to any gene: 12. The CDR3 sequence is 18 residues long. The CDR3 bases are TGTGCCAGCAGCCCTGGGACAGGGACCACCTACAGCACAGATACGCAGTATTTT. Amino acid sequence: CASSPGTGTTYSTDTQYF.

This clone was seen only once. The rearrangement uses TRBV29-1 and TRBJ1-4; perhaps TRBD1 as D (6 bases). With 6 bases removed from V and 7 bases from J, the gap between germline ends came to 18 bases. Germline CDR1 SQVTM, CDR2 ANQGSEA. There are 14 residues in the CDR3. The CDR3, as DNA: TGCAGCGTGGACACGGGGGGGCAGGGTGAAAAACTGTTTTTT. Amino acid sequence: CSVDTGGQGEKLFF. The variable domain in full, with the rest retrieved from reference TRBV29-1 and TRBJ1-4, is SAVISQKPSRDICQRGTSLTIQCQVDSQVTMMFWYRQQPGQSLTLIATANQGSEATYESGFVIDKFPISRPNLTFSTLTVSNMSPEDSSIYLCSVDTGGQGEKLFFGSGTQLSVL.

The rearrangement uses TRBV24-1 and TRBJ2-1, with 7 bases identical to TRBD2. The J segment lost 6 bases and the V segment lost 3 bases, leaving 4 bases of the junction unmatched. The CDR3 length is 14 residues. CDR1 is KGHDR, CDR2 SFDVKD, per germline. The CDR3 coding sequence is TGTGCCACCAGTGATGGACTAGGAGGCAATGAGCAGTTCTTC. It codes for CATSDGLGGNEQFF.

There are a few counts of this clone. The chain has TRBV14 and TRBJ1-1, with 8 bases matching TRBD1. This CDR3 has 15 residues. The germline V gene encodes CDR1 SGHDN and CDR2 FVKESK. Trimming at V came to 3 bases and at J to 12 bases, leaving 15 bases not matched to a gene. CDR3: CASSHLDRGLSLTFF. DNA for the CDR3: TGTGCCAGCAGCCACCTCGACAGGGGACTGTCTTTAACTTTCTTT.

The chain has TRBV19 and TRBJ1-1; D uncertain. The ends were cut back, 6 bases at V and 1 base at J, with 9 bases in the middle. Germline V gene data show CDR1 as LNHDA and CDR2 as SQIVND (reference sequence). This CDR3 is built from 13 residues. The CDR3 sequence is CASRQTANTEAFF. The CDR3 DNA follows: TGTGCCAGTAGACAGACGGCGAACACTGAAGCTTTCTTT.

The rearrangement links TRBV24-1 to TRBJ2-1; possibly TRBD2 for D (5 bases). Trimming took 6 bases from V and 7 from J, leaving 6 bases between them. Germline V lookup: CDR1 KGHDR, CDR2 SFDVKD. CDR3 length equals 11 residues. CDR3 nucleotides: TGTGCCACCAGTCGCGGGAATGAGCAGTTCTTC. Residues: CATSRGNEQFF.

The CDR3 coding sequence is TGTGCCAGCAGCGTGCGGGAGGGCCGGACAGATACGCAGTATTTT. It codes for CASSVREGRTDTQYF. V is TRBV9 and J is TRBJ2-3; 9 bases are shared with TRBD2. The junction had 4 bases not matched to a gene; V was cut back by 2 bases and J by 3 bases. The CDR3 extends over 15 amino acids. CDR1 SGDLS and CDR2 YYNGEE come from the germline V gene.

The chain couples TRBV7-3 to TRBJ2-1; a possible D gene is TRBD2 (6 bases). The length of the CDR3 is 13 residues. Germline assignment: CDR1 SGHTA and CDR2 FQGTGA. Trimming took off 3 bases at V and 7 bases at J, with 10 bases between the two ends. This CDR3 reads CASSFTGGNEQFF. The CDR3 nucleotides read TGTGCCAGCAGCTTTACCGGGGGTAATGAGCAGTTCTTC. Using reference TRBV7-3 and TRBJ2-1 for the parts outside the CDR3, the full variable domain is GAGVSQTPSNKVTEKGKYVELRCDPISGHTALYWYRQSLGQGPEFLIYFQGTGAADDSGLPNDRFFAVRPEGSVSTLKIQRTERGDSAVYLCASSFTGGNEQFFGPGTRLTVL.

The chain couples TRBV27 to TRBJ1-1; D might be TRBD1 (5 bases). Deletions cut 2 bases from V and 4 bases from J, with 11 bases between. The CDR3 spans 14 residues. Germline assignment: CDR1 MNHEY and CDR2 SMNVEV (reference sequence). The CDR3: CASSLGVGATEAFF. The CDR3, as DNA: TGTGCCAGCAGTTTAGGGGTTGGGGCCACTGAAGCTTTCTTT.